What follows describes a single T cell receptor beta chain. The target antigen is unknown. These data belong to a study of OX40 agonist ivuxolimab in advanced cancers. In the study overall: Every 2 weeks, patients got intravenous ivuxolimab at one of six dose levels (0.01-10 mg/kg). Three patients got partial responses; one had hepatocellular carcinoma and two had cutaneous melanoma. Notes on the study in general: At doses 0.1 to 3.0 mg/kg, CD4+ and CD8+ clones expanded. Low normalized T-cell clonal expansion also characterized some of the nonresponders.

The CDR3 totals 13 residues. Germline V gene lookup returns CDR1 MNHEY and CDR2 SMNVEV (reference sequence). The V end lost 6 bases, the J end lost 6 bases, and 14 bases lay between the germline ends. The table came from immunoSEQ multiplex PCR; TCRdb's copy has only in-frame clones and leaves some out. This repertoire shows around 100,000 clones, 85% to 95% found once; its top ten account for 0.45% to 0.65%. Sequences were derived from CD4+ or CD8+ T cells sorted from blood, sampled in a trial of the OX40 agonist ivuxolimab. The chain recombines TRBV27 with TRBJ1-1; D uncertain. The sequence derives from an adult with an advanced solid tumor such as melanoma, head and neck, liver or kidney cancer. The DNA for the CDR3 is TGTGCCAGCAGCCGGGTCGGGATCCCTGAAGCTTTCTTT. Translating it yields CASSRVGIPEAFF.